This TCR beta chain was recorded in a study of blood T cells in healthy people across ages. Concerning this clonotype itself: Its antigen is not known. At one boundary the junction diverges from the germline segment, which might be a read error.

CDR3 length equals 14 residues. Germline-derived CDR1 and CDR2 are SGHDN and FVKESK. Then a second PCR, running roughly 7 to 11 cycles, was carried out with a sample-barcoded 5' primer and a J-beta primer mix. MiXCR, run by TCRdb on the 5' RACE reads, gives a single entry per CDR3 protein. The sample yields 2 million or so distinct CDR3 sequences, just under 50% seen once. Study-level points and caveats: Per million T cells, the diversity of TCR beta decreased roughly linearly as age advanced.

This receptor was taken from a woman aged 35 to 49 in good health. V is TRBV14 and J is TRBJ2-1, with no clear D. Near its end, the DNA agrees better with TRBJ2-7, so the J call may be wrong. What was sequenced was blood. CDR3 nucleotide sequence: TGCGCCAGCAGCCAAGCCAAAGGTTTCAATGAGCAGTACTTC. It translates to CASSQAKGFNEQYF.